Presented here are 6 T cell receptor beta chains from one specimen sequenced in a study of blood T cell repertoires in COVID-19. TCRdb's copy holds only in-frame clones and misses some; the assay was immunoSEQ multiplex PCR. This sample has around 230,000 clones, with over 80% found just once. The specimen was PBMCs or T cells enriched from blood (not recorded which). These TCRs come from a man aged 18-30 years with acute COVID-19.

In its sample, this clone was seen once. The V and J genes are TRBV25-1 and TRBJ1-1; 11 nucleotides align to TRBD1. The V and J ends lost 0 bases and 4 bases, in that order; junction bases with no gene match: 1. This CDR3 is 15 amino acids long. The V gene's germline CDR1 is MGHDK and CDR2 SYGVNS. As DNA, the CDR3 is TGTGCCAGCAGTGAATATGGGACAGGGGGCACTGAAGCTTTCTTT. Its translation is CASSEYGTGGTEAFF.

The chain couples TRBV2 to TRBJ2-7; 10 positions agree with TRBD2. Germline CDR1 is SNHLY and CDR2 is FYNNEI. V gave up 7 bases and J gave up 0 bases; unmatched junction bases: 9. This CDR3 has 16 amino acids. This CDR3 reads CASKKGSGRASYEQYF. The CDR3 nucleotides are TGTGCCAGCAAAAAGGGAAGCGGGAGGGCCTCCTACGAGCAGTACTTC. The entire variable domain, with the rest obtained from reference TRBV2 and TRBJ2-7, is as follows: EPEVTQTPSHQVTQMGQEVILRCVPISNHLYFYWYRQILGQKVEFLVSFYNNEISEKSEIFDDQFSVERPDGSNFTLKIRSTKLEDSAMYFCASKKGSGRASYEQYFGPGTRLTVT.

V gene TRBV28 combines with J gene TRBJ1-2; weak D call: TRBD1 (6 bases). V lost 5 bases, J lost 5 bases, and 21 bases lay in between. CDR3 length equals 16 residues. Germline CDR1 is MDHEN and CDR2 is SYDVKM. CDR3 sequence (DNA): TGTGCCAGCAGTCCACGTTTCGGGACACCTCTATATGGCTACACCTTC. Translated: CASSPRFGTPLYGYTF.

The chain carries TRBV28 and TRBJ2-2, with 7 bases lining up with TRBD2. The CDR3 is made up of 18 amino acids. Germline loops: CDR1 MDHEN, CDR2 SYDVKM. The V segment lost 7 bases and the J segment 2 bases; nucleotides outside the gene matches: 16. CDR3 amino acids: CASNPSSGMGFNTGELFF. CDR3 nucleotides: TGTGCCAGCAACCCCTCAAGCGGGATGGGGTTCAACACCGGGGAGCTGTTTTTT.

V is TRBV27 and J is TRBJ1-1, with a weak D call TRBD1 (6 bases). Trimming took off 6 bases at V and 0 bases at J, with 23 bases between the two ends. Germline lookup yields CDR1 MNHEY and CDR2 SMNVEV (reference sequence). The CDR3 is 18 amino acids. The chain's CDR3 is CASRTGGGAVGMNTEAFF. CDR3 DNA: TGTGCCAGCAGAACCGGAGGGGGGGCTGTGGGTATGAACACTGAAGCTTTCTTT.

J is TRBJ2-1 and V is TRBV7-2; D call uncertain. The CDR3 loop spans 13 amino acids. V lost 4 bases to trimming and J lost 6 bases, with 10 bases between them. The germline CDR1 and CDR2 sequences are SGHTA and FQGNSA. For the CDR3, the DNA is TGTGCCAGCAGCTACGACACCACCAATGAGCAGTTCTTC. This sequence encodes CASSYDTTNEQFF.